Listed below are T cell receptor beta chains from one sample, sequenced in a study of beta chain features in type 1 diabetes. Profiling relied on immunoSEQ multiplex PCR, and the TCRdb table lists in-frame clones only, not all of them. This table has 390,000 or so clones, around 13% appearing once. Sequencing was performed on naive CD4+ T cells from blood. The receptors derive from a man aged 25 to 40 in good health. CDR3s include the opening cysteine and the closing phenylalanine or tryptophan. D genes are given only for firm matches. Part of the rows lack a size; the others show once, few, many or a class for expanded clones.

size | J | D | V | CDR3 | DNA
few | TRBJ1-5 | - | TRBV7-9 | CASSLGDTYQPQHF | TGTGCCAGCAGCTTAGGGGACACCTATCAGCCCCAGCATTTT
- | TRBJ1-1 | - | TRBV29-1 | CSVGKGRSDTEAFF | TGCAGCGTTGGTAAGGGACGGTCGGATACTGAAGCTTTCTTT
few | TRBJ1-3 | - | TRBV30 | CAWSAGNTIYF | TGTGCCTGGAGTGCTGGAAACACCATATATTTT
few | TRBJ2-4 | - | TRBV9 | CASSPGPGLAKNIQYF | TGTGCCAGCAGCCCAGGTCCGGGACTAGCCAAAAACATTCAGTACTTC
- | TRBJ2-5 | TRBD2 | TRBV19 | CASSRTSGGAGETQYF | TGTGCCAGTAGCCGGACTAGCGGGGGGGCTGGAGAGACCCAGTACTTC
few | TRBJ2-2 | TRBD1 | TRBV4-3 | CASSLDRGNTGELFF | TGCGCCAGCAGCCTGGACAGGGGGAACACCGGGGAGCTGTTTTTT
- | TRBJ2-1 | - | TRBV18 | CASSPVAYSYNEQFF | TGTGCCAGCTCACCAGTTGCTTACAGTTACAATGAGCAGTTCTTC
- | TRBJ2-6 | - | TRBV15 | CATSRFRGSAPGANVLTF | TGTGCCACCAGCAGGTTCAGGGGTTCGGCCCCCGGGGCCAACGTCCTGACTTTC
- | TRBJ2-5 | TRBD1 | TRBV5-4 | CASSVPTGGKGETQYF | TGTGCCAGCAGCGTTCCGACAGGGGGCAAGGGGGAGACCCAGTACTTC
- | TRBJ2-1 | - | TRBV5-4 | CASSSPGPTYNEQFF | TGTGCCAGCAGCTCCCCGGGTCCGACCTACAATGAGCAGTTCTTC
- | TRBJ1-1 | - | TRBV5-4 | CASRGAVEGTEAFF | TGTGCCAGCAGAGGTGCAGTTGAGGGCACTGAAGCTTTCTTT
few | TRBJ2-3 | - | TRBV7-2 | CASSRDTDTQYF | TGTGCCAGCAGCAGAGACACAGATACGCAGTATTTT
- | TRBJ1-4 | - | TRBV18 | CASSGTNEKLFF | TGTGCCAGCTCCGGGACTAATGAAAAACTGTTTTTT
- | TRBJ1-6 | - | TRBV6-1 | CASSPLGNSPLHF | TGTGCCAGCAGTCCTCTAGGGAATTCACCCCTCCACTTT
- | TRBJ1-1 | TRBD1 | TRBV13 | CASNKVRGPNTEAFF | TGTGCCAGCAACAAGGTTAGGGGGCCGAACACTGAAGCTTTCTTT
- | TRBJ2-2 | - | TRBV5-1 | CASSLDSDRTGELFF | TGCGCCAGCAGCTTGGATAGCGATAGGACCGGGGAGCTGTTTTTT
- | TRBJ2-7 | - | TRBV29-1 | CSVGGAGEQYF | TGCAGCGTTGGGGGAGCCGGCGAGCAGTACTTC
- | TRBJ2-3 | TRBD2 | TRBV29-1 | CSVEEGLAGTDTQYF | TGCAGCGTGGAGGAGGGGCTAGCGGGCACAGATACGCAGTATTTT
- | TRBJ1-2 | TRBD1 | TRBV29-1 | CSVEGQGPNYGYTF | TGCAGCGTCGAAGGACAGGGACCTAACTATGGCTACACCTTC
- | TRBJ2-5 | - | TRBV9 | CASSPHPTGLETQYF | TGTGCCAGCAGCCCACATCCTACGGGTTTGGAGACCCAGTACTTC
- | TRBJ1-2 | TRBD1 | TRBV6-5 | CASSYTTGTGNYGYTF | TGTGCCAGCAGTTACACAACCGGGACAGGGAACTATGGCTACACCTTC
few | TRBJ2-5 | TRBD2 | TRBV19 | CASSSPGLAGVGTQYF | TGTGCCAGTAGTTCTCCGGGACTAGCGGGAGTAGGGACCCAGTACTTC
- | TRBJ2-7 | - | TRBV7-2 | CASTLIVGGVTYEQYF | TGTGCCAGCACCTTAATTGTGGGGGGCGTCACCTACGAGCAGTACTTC
few | TRBJ2-1 | - | TRBV1 | CTSSPRQARYNEQFF | TGCACCAGCAGCCCCCGACAGGCACGATACAATGAGCAGTTCTTC
- | TRBJ2-4 | TRBD2 | TRBV9 | CASSALAGWNQYF | TGTGCCAGCAGCGCTCTAGCGGGGTGGAATCAGTACTTC
few | TRBJ2-7 | TRBD2 | TRBV7-2 | CASSLASGVSYEQYF | TGTGCCAGCAGCTTGGCTAGCGGGGTTTCGTACGAGCAGTACTTC
- | TRBJ1-5 | TRBD1 | TRBV30 | CAWSASTGGQPQHF | TGTGCCTGGAGCGCCTCAACAGGGGGACAGCCCCAGCATTTT
few | TRBJ2-5 | - | TRBV21-1 | CASSTLGQGGETQYF | TGTGCCAGCAGCACGCTGGGACAGGGGGGGGAGACCCAGTACTTC
few | TRBJ1-6 | - | TRBV15 | CATSRDKQGGSPLHF | TGTGCCACCAGCAGAGATAAACAGGGCGGCTCACCCCTCCACTTT
many | TRBJ2-3 | - | TRBV7-9 | CASSGRVPSTDTQYF | TGTGCCAGCAGCGGACGGGTCCCTAGCACAGATACGCAGTATTTT
few | TRBJ2-1 | - | TRBV19 | CASSTGESSYNEQFF | TGTGCCAGTAGTACTGGGGAGAGCTCCTACAATGAGCAGTTCTTC
few | TRBJ2-3 | - | TRBV4-1 | CASSQAEGLGTDTQYF | TGCGCCAGCAGCCAAGCCGAGGGGTTGGGCACAGATACGCAGTATTTT
few | TRBJ2-1 | - | TRBV9 | CASSQLGIRGDEQFF | TGTGCCAGCAGCCAGTTGGGCATTCGAGGAGATGAGCAGTTCTTC
few | TRBJ2-5 | TRBD2 | TRBV19 | CASRTSGGETQYF | TGTGCCAGCAGAACTAGCGGGGGAGAGACCCAGTACTTC
- | TRBJ2-1 | - | TRBV7-2 | CASRWPVAVNNEQFF | TGTGCCAGCCGCTGGCCGGTGGCCGTAAACAATGAGCAGTTCTTC
- | TRBJ1-1 | TRBD1 | TRBV5-4 | CASSLQGGGNTEAFF | TGTGCCAGCAGCTTACAGGGGGGAGGGAACACTGAAGCTTTCTTT
- | TRBJ2-3 | TRBD2 | TRBV27 | CASSPSGRARGDTQYF | TGTGCCAGCAGCCCTAGCGGGAGGGCCCGCGGAGATACGCAGTATTTT
- | TRBJ2-5 | - | TRBV15 | CATSRDRETQYF | TGTGCCACCAGCAGAGATCGGGAGACCCAGTACTTC
few | TRBJ2-1 | - | TRBV7-6 | CASSLFYMDGQFF | TGTGCCAGCAGCTTATTTTATATGGATGGTCAGTTCTTC
- | TRBJ2-5 | - | TRBV30 | CAFSPGQETQYF | TGTGCCTTTTCTCCCGGCCAAGAGACCCAGTACTTC
few | TRBJ2-1 | TRBD1 | TRBV19 | CASSRQGAHNEQFF | TGTGCCAGTAGTAGACAGGGGGCCCACAATGAGCAGTTCTTC
few | TRBJ2-3 | - | TRBV7-9 | CASSLGQRTDTQYF | TGTGCCAGCAGCCTCGGACAGCGCACAGATACGCAGTATTTT